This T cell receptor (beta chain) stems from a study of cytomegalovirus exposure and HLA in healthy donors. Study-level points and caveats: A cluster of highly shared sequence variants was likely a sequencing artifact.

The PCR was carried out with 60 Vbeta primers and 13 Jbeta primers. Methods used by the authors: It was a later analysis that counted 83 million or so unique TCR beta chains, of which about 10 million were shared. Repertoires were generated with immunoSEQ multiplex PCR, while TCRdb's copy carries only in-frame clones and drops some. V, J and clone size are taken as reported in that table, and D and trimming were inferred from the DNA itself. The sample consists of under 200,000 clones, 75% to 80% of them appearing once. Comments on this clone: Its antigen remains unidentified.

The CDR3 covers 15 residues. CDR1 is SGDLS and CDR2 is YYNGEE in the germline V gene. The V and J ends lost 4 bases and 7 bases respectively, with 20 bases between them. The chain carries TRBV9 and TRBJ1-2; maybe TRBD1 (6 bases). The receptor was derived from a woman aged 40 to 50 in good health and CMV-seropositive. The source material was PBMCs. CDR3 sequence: CASSPEGHREGGYTF. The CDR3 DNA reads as TGTGCCAGCAGCCCGGAGGGCCACAGGGAGGGTGGCTACACCTTC.